Listed below are T cell receptor beta chains from one sample, sequenced in a study of spatial heterogeneity in lung cancer. TCRdb re-analysed the 5' RACE reads in MiXCR, keeping a single row per CDR3 protein. The table shows approximately 40,000 distinct CDR3 sequences, with roughly 15% occurring only once. Specimen: PBMCs, collected at surgery. The receptors come from a male donor with early-stage non-small cell lung cancer. Each CDR3 is given with its conserved first and last residue. Each record gives: J gene, clone size, V gene, D gene, CDR3 protein, CDR3 DNA. The D gene is left open where the match is weak. Rows give clone size only sometimes, using once, few, many, or a class for an expanded clone.

J gene: TRBJ2-3
clone size: few
V gene: TRBV6-2/TRBV6-3
D gene: .
CDR3 protein: CASTLGLGAQYF
CDR3 DNA: TGTGCCAGCACCCTTGGACTTGGAGCGCAGTATTTT

J gene: TRBJ1-2
clone size: .
V gene: TRBV10-3
D gene: .
CDR3 protein: CAISDLADRTDHGYTF
CDR3 DNA: TGTGCCATCAGTGATCTAGCTGACAGGACGGACCATGGCTACACCTTC

J gene: TRBJ1-3
clone size: .
V gene: TRBV12-3/TRBV12-4
D gene: .
CDR3 protein: CASSWGPSGNTIYF
CDR3 DNA: TGTGCCAGCAGTTGGGGCCCCTCTGGAAACACCATATATTTT

J gene: TRBJ2-3
clone size: .
V gene: TRBV2
D gene: TRBD1
CDR3 protein: CASSESRDRTLYTQYF
CDR3 DNA: TGTGCCAGCAGTGAATCTAGGGACAGGACCTTGTATACGCAGTATTTT

J gene: TRBJ2-7
clone size: few
V gene: TRBV6-5
D gene: .
CDR3 protein: CASSSSSDAGEQYF
CDR3 DNA: TGTGCCAGCAGTTCTTCCTCGGACGCGGGAGAGCAGTACTTC

J gene: TRBJ1-6
clone size: many
V gene: TRBV4-1
D gene: .
CDR3 protein: CASSQVRESPLHF
CDR3 DNA: TGCGCCAGCAGCCAAGTCCGGGAATCACCCCTCCACTTT

J gene: TRBJ2-1
clone size: few
V gene: TRBV29-1
D gene: .
CDR3 protein: CSVQSSYNEQFF
CDR3 DNA: TGCAGCGTTCAATCTTCCTACAATGAGCAGTTCTTC

J gene: TRBJ2-1
clone size: .
V gene: TRBV3-1
D gene: .
CDR3 protein: CASGGVAAYNEQFF
CDR3 DNA: TGTGCCAGCGGCGGAGTAGCGGCATACAATGAGCAGTTCTTC

J gene: TRBJ2-3
clone size: .
V gene: TRBV20-1
D gene: TRBD2
CDR3 protein: CSATLLAGDTQYF
CDR3 DNA: TGCAGTGCAACGCTTCTAGCGGGAGATACGCAGTATTTT

J gene: TRBJ2-5
clone size: .
V gene: TRBV7-9
D gene: TRBD2
CDR3 protein: CASSGIIAGQETQYF
CDR3 DNA: TGTGCCAGCAGTGGAATTATAGCGGGCCAAGAGACCCAGTACTTC

J gene: TRBJ1-5
clone size: .
V gene: TRBV4-3
D gene: .
CDR3 protein: CASSPYAGVGNQPQHF
CDR3 DNA: TGCGCCAGCAGCCCTTACGCAGGGGTGGGCAATCAGCCCCAGCATTTT

J gene: TRBJ2-2
clone size: .
V gene: TRBV11-1
D gene: .
CDR3 protein: CASSLDSNTGELFF
CDR3 DNA: TGTGCCAGCAGCTTGGACAGTAACACCGGGGAGCTGTTTTTT

J gene: TRBJ1-4
clone size: .
V gene: TRBV3-1
D gene: .
CDR3 protein: CASSQDEKLFF
CDR3 DNA: TGTGCCAGCAGCCAGGACGAAAAACTGTTTTTT

J gene: TRBJ1-1
clone size: many
V gene: TRBV6-2/TRBV6-3
D gene: .
CDR3 protein: CASGEGTNTEAFF
CDR3 DNA: TGTGCCAGCGGGGAGGGAACGAACACTGAAGCTTTCTTT

J gene: TRBJ1-2
clone size: .
V gene: TRBV29-1
D gene: TRBD1
CDR3 protein: CSVVGQGANYGYTF
CDR3 DNA: TGCAGCGTAGTAGGACAGGGGGCGAACTATGGCTACACCTTC

J gene: TRBJ1-2
clone size: .
V gene: TRBV2
D gene: .
CDR3 protein: CASSQDRDYGYTF
CDR3 DNA: TGTGCCAGCAGTCAGGACAGAGACTATGGCTACACCTTC

J gene: TRBJ1-6
clone size: few
V gene: TRBV5-1
D gene: .
CDR3 protein: CASSPPWAEVPRSPLHF
CDR3 DNA: TGCGCCAGCAGCCCCCCCTGGGCAGAAGTTCCCAGGTCACCCCTCCACTTT

J gene: TRBJ2-1
clone size: few
V gene: TRBV10-3
D gene: .
CDR3 protein: CAISESSTGARSYNEQFF
CDR3 DNA: TGTGCCATCAGTGAGTCCTCTACGGGAGCGAGGTCCTACAATGAGCAGTTCTTC

J gene: TRBJ1-4
clone size: many
V gene: TRBV28
D gene: TRBD1
CDR3 protein: CASSPRGGREKLFF
CDR3 DNA: TGTGCCAGCAGTCCCAGGGGGGGAAGAGAAAAACTGTTTTTT

J gene: TRBJ2-5
clone size: .
V gene: TRBV7-6
D gene: .
CDR3 protein: CASSPFQETQYF
CDR3 DNA: TGTGCCAGCAGCCCCTTCCAAGAGACCCAGTACTTC

J gene: TRBJ2-3
clone size: once
V gene: TRBV15
D gene: .
CDR3 protein: CATSGGTDTQYF
CDR3 DNA: TGTGCCACCAGCGGGGGCACAGATACGCAGTATTTT

J gene: TRBJ2-3
clone size: many
V gene: TRBV13
D gene: .
CDR3 protein: CASSLFYSTDTQYF
CDR3 DNA: TGTGCCAGCAGCTTATTCTACTCCACCGATACGCAGTATTTT